A selection of T cell receptor beta chains follows, all from one sample in a study of T-cell reconstitution after alpha-beta-depleted transplantation in children. In TCRdb, the PCR reads were re-called with MiXCR into one record per CDR3 protein. The sample includes 200,000 to 250,000 distinct CDR3 sequences, roughly 7% of them seen just once. The sequencing here drew on PBMCs, taken before TCRalphabeta/CD19-depleted stem cell transplant. The receptors shown here come from a boy between 2 and 10 years old with acute lymphoblastic leukemia, due to receive a stem cell transplant. Each CDR3 is given with its conserved first and last residue. Fields, in order: D gene, J gene, V gene, clone size, CDR3 DNA, CDR3 protein. The D gene is left open where the match is weak. A clone size is listed for some rows: how often the clone was seen (once, few, many), or a class if it is expanded.

TRBD1 TRBJ2-5 TRBV10-2 few TGCTCTACAGGGGGCGCTTCGGAGACCCAGTACTTC CSTGGASETQYF
. TRBJ2-5 TRBV6-1 few TGTGCCAGCAGCGAGGTCGATAGGTCCTGGGAGACCCAGTACTTC CASSEVDRSWETQYF
. TRBJ1-4 TRBV7-9 many TGTGCCAGCAGCCCAAAAGGACGGGATAATGAAAAACTGTTTTTT CASSPKGRDNEKLFF
. TRBJ2-7 TRBV10-1 . TGCGCCAGCAGTGAGTCAGGACGGCTCTCCTACGAGCAGTACTTC CASSESGRLSYEQYF
TRBD2 TRBJ2-1 TRBV24-1 many TGTGCCACCAGTGACTGGACTAGCGGGGGGCACTACAATGAGCAGTTCTTC CATSDWTSGGHYNEQFF
. TRBJ2-3 TRBV7-2 many TGTGCCAGCAGTTCAATTAGCACAGATACGCAGTATTTT CASSSISTDTQYF
. TRBJ2-7 TRBV2 many TGTGCCAGCAGTGTCGACAGAGACTCCTCCGAGCAGTACTTC CASSVDRDSSEQYF
. TRBJ2-7 TRBV28 . TGTGCCAGCAGATCCGGGACATACTACGAGCAGTACTTC CASRSGTYYEQYF
. TRBJ2-3 TRBV29-1 many TGCAGCTGCGGAGGAGGGACAGATACGCAGTATTTT CSCGGGTDTQYF
. TRBJ2-7 TRBV18 few TGTGCCAGCTCAACCAGCAGGGACACCCCCTACGAGCAGTACTTC CASSTSRDTPYEQYF
TRBD2 TRBJ2-7 TRBV13 many TGTGCCAGCAGCTTAGAAAGGACTAGCGGCTCCTACGAGCAGTACTTC CASSLERTSGSYEQYF
. TRBJ2-7 TRBV12-3/TRBV12-4 . TGTGCCTTCTCCAGTCGTAACCCTCCGGGACAAAAAGACGAGCAGTACTTC CAFSSRNPPGQKDEQYF
TRBD2 TRBJ2-1 TRBV7-2 many TGTGCCAGCAGCCTGGGACTAGCGTACAATGAGCAGTTCTTC CASSLGLAYNEQFF
. TRBJ1-2 TRBV6-6 . TGTGCCACCAGGGTCTCCTATGGCTACACCTTC CATRVSYGYTF
. TRBJ1-2 TRBV11-2 few TGTGCCAGCAGCCAACGGGCACACCAGGGTTATGGCTACACCTTC CASSQRAHQGYGYTF
. TRBJ2-7 TRBV12-3/TRBV12-4 few TGTGCCAGCAGTTTTGACGCCTACGAGCAGTACTTC CASSFDAYEQYF
. TRBJ1-4 TRBV7-9 few TGTGCCAGCAGCTCGCGGACCGGGGAAAAACTGTTTTTT CASSSRTGEKLFF
. TRBJ2-7 TRBV6-6 few TGTGCCAGCAGGTACGGGAGCTCCTACGAGCAGTACTTC CASRYGSSYEQYF
. TRBJ2-1 TRBV3-1 many TGTGCCAGCAGCCATGCGAACAGGGTAGTGTACAATGAGCAGTTCTTC CASSHANRVVYNEQFF
. TRBJ2-3 TRBV7-9 few TGTGCCAGCAGCTCCCGGTCGATCACAGATACGCAGTATTTT CASSSRSITDTQYF
. TRBJ1-3 TRBV7-2 few TGTGCCAGCAGCTTACTTCCAGGGTACTCTGGAAACACCATATATTTT CASSLLPGYSGNTIYF
. TRBJ2-5 TRBV10-3 few TGTGCCATCAGTGAGAGGCAGGGACAAGAGACCCAGTACTTC CAISERQGQETQYF
. TRBJ1-6 TRBV5-1 many TGCGCCAGCAGCTCTCTCGGGGCAGGGAATAATTCACCCCTCCACTTT CASSSLGAGNNSPLHF
TRBD2 TRBJ2-1 TRBV6-2/TRBV6-3 . TGTGCCAGCAGTTACTGGGCGGGGGGACTCAATGAGCAGTTCTTC CASSYWAGGLNEQFF
TRBD2 TRBJ2-1 TRBV20-1 many TGCAGTGCTTCCGATAGCGGGGTCTCCTACAATGAGCAGTTCTTC CSASDSGVSYNEQFF
TRBD1 TRBJ2-1 TRBV20-1 . TGCAGTGCTAGCGGGACAGCAGGGTGGGGTTATTCGAGCAATGAGCAGTTCTTC CSASGTAGWGYSSNEQFF
. TRBJ1-3 TRBV14 . TGTGCCAGCAGCCTAAGAGCCCCAACTGGAAACACCATATATTTT CASSLRAPTGNTIYF
. TRBJ2-7 TRBV15 many TGTGCCACCAGCAGAGATCGGGGTCCAACCTACGAGCAGTACTTC CATSRDRGPTYEQYF
. TRBJ1-6 TRBV6-1 many TGTGCCAGCAGGCTGACATCCTATAATTCACCCCTCCACTTT CASRLTSYNSPLHF
. TRBJ2-1 TRBV7-9 many TGTGCCAGCAGCTTAAACGGGGGTGAGTTCTTC CASSLNGGEFF
. TRBJ1-1 TRBV29-1 many TGCAGCGTTAGGGCAAACCTGAACACTGAAGCTTTCTTT CSVRANLNTEAFF
TRBD1 TRBJ1-1 TRBV19 few TGTGCCAGTAGTCCTTATCAGGGGGACACTGAAGCTTTCTTT CASSPYQGDTEAFF
TRBD1 TRBJ1-2 TRBV7-2 . TGTGCCAGCAGCGTAGGAACCGGGACAGGGGGCTACACCTTC CASSVGTGTGGYTF
TRBD1 TRBJ2-5 TRBV7-9 few TGTGCCAGCAGCTTAGACCGGGACAGGGAGGAGACCCAGTACTTC CASSLDRDREETQYF
. TRBJ2-3 TRBV7-6 many TGTGCCAGCAGCTTAACGGCTTACGGGGGCCCCGTAACAGATACGCAGTATTTT CASSLTAYGGPVTDTQYF
TRBD2 TRBJ2-3 TRBV6-2/TRBV6-3 many TGTGCCAGCAGTTCCCCGGGACTAGCGGGGGATACGACAGATACGCAGTATTTT CASSSPGLAGDTTDTQYF
TRBD1 TRBJ2-1 TRBV7-9 many TGTGCCAGCAGCCCGCGGGACAGGGGGCCCAATGAGCAGTTCTTC CASSPRDRGPNEQFF
. TRBJ2-5 TRBV7-9 few TGTGCCAGCAGCCGCAAGAGGGGGAGCGGGTTACGCGAGACCCAGTACTTC CASSRKRGSGLRETQYF
TRBD2 TRBJ2-1 TRBV5-1 . TGCGCCAGCAGCCTCGGGGGGGCCTATGAGCAGTTCTTC CASSLGGAYEQFF
TRBD1 TRBJ2-5 TRBV11-3 many TGTGCCAGCAGCTTGGGACAGAACCAAGAGACCCAGTACTTC CASSLGQNQETQYF
. TRBJ2-7 TRBV15 few TGTGCCACCAGCAGAGATCAGGACTACGAGCAGTACTTC CATSRDQDYEQYF
. TRBJ2-2 TRBV12-3/TRBV12-4 many TGTGCCAGCAGTTCGGAACTAACCGGGGAGCTGTTTTTT CASSSELTGELFF
. TRBJ1-1 TRBV29-1 many TGCAGCGTCCCGAGGGCCATACCGGGGGAAGCTTTCTTT CSVPRAIPGEAFF
. TRBJ2-2 TRBV7-3 many TGTGCCAGCAGCTCTGGCAGTTTTACCGGGGAGCTGTTTTTT CASSSGSFTGELFF
TRBD2 TRBJ2-7 TRBV7-9 . TGTGCCAGCAGTTTAGCGGGAGGCAAGTACGAGCAGTACTTC CASSLAGGKYEQYF